The 14 T cell receptor beta chains below were found in one sample sequenced in a study of shared clonotypes between healthy human individuals. The assay was immunoSEQ multiplex PCR, and TCRdb's table has in-frame clones only and misses some. The repertoire holds roughly 2.6 million clones, roughly nine tenths seen once, with 0.11% to 0.15% in the top ten. The specimen sequenced was naive CD4+ T cells sorted from blood. Described subset: CD45RA+ positively selected. The origin of the receptors is a man aged 18 to 35 in good health.

V gene TRBV7-6 combines with J gene TRBJ2-2, with D possibly being TRBD1 (6 bases). Germline assignment: CDR1 SGHVS and CDR2 FNYEAQ. Trimming stripped 6 bases from V and 5 bases from J, with 10 bases between. CDR3 length equals 13 residues. This CDR3 reads CASRPQGTGELFF. CDR3 sequence (DNA): TGTGCCAGCAGACCTCAGGGGACCGGGGAGCTGTTTTTT.

The J gene is TRBJ2-5, the V gene TRBV5-6; 10 positions agree with TRBD1. Germline V gene lookup returns CDR1 SGHDT and CDR2 YYEEEE. V was pared by 4 bases and J by 5 bases, with 8 bases of the junction left unmatched. CDR3 length: 15 residues. CDR3 coding DNA: TGTGCCAGCAGCAGGGACAGGGGAATGAGCGAGACCCAGTACTTC. It codes for CASSRDRGMSETQYF.

V is TRBV27 and J is TRBJ2-1, with TRBD2 matching 11 bases. The V gene end was trimmed by 5 bases and the J gene end by 5 bases; junction bases not matched to a gene: 8. Germline values: CDR1 MNHEY, CDR2 SMNVEV (reference sequence). The CDR3 has 16 residues. For the CDR3, the DNA is TGTGCCAGCAGTCCGCCGGGACTAGCGGAGAACAATGAGCAGTTCTTC. This sequence encodes CASSPPGLAENNEQFF.

This clone was observed once. V is TRBV28 and J is TRBJ1-4, with 10 nucleotides matching TRBD1. CDR1 and CDR2 from the germline V gene are MDHEN and SYDVKM. J lost 5 bases, V lost 5 bases, and 2 bases had no gene match. The CDR3 extends over 14 amino acids. CDR3 amino acids: CASSMGQGNEKLFF. The CDR3 DNA reads TGTGCCAGCAGTATGGGACAGGGGAATGAAAAACTGTTTTTT. Supplemented by reference TRBV28 and TRBJ1-4, the full variable domain reads DVKVTQSSRYLVKRTGEKVFLECVQDMDHENMFWYRQDPGLGLRLIYFSYDVKMKEKGDIPEGYSVSREKKERFSLILESASTNQTSMYLCASSMGQGNEKLFFGSGTQLSVL.

The table lists this clone with a count of one. V gene TRBV14 combines with J gene TRBJ2-5; TRBD2 matches at 10 bases. The ends lost 2 bases at V and 2 bases at J; junction bases unmatched: 2. The CDR3 extends over 15 amino acids. Germline values: CDR1 SGHDN, CDR2 FVKESK. The CDR3 DNA reads as TGTGCCAGCAGCCAAAAACTAGCGGGACAAGAGACCCAGTACTTC. It codes for CASSQKLAGQETQYF. The full variable domain, its missing parts supplied by reference TRBV14 and TRBJ2-5, is EAGVTQFPSHSVIEKGQTVTLRCDPISGHDNLYWYRRVMGKEIKFLLHFVKESKQDESGMPNNRFLAERTGGTYSTLKVQPAELEDSGVYFCASSQKLAGQETQYFGPGTRLLVL.

V usage is TRBV27 and J usage is TRBJ1-1, with TRBD1 identical over 7 bases. There are 13 residues in the CDR3. Per germline, CDR1 MNHEY and CDR2 SMNVEV (reference sequence). The V gene end was trimmed by 2 bases and the J gene end by 4 bases; junction bases not matched to a gene: 1. CDR3 region: CASSLQGVTEAFF. CDR3 DNA sequence: TGTGCCAGCAGTTTACAGGGGGTCACTGAAGCTTTCTTT.

The rearrangement links TRBV6-5 to TRBJ1-6; D gene ambiguous. Between the trimmed V and J ends, which lost 2 bases and 8 bases, there was a span of 13 bases. CDR1 is MNHEY and CDR2 is SVGAGI in the germline V gene. The CDR3 covers 15 residues. The CDR3, as DNA: TGTGCCAGCAGTTACCTGGTATCCAACGATTCACCCCTCCACTTT. It translates to CASSYLVSNDSPLHF.

This chain joins TRBV2 and TRBJ2-2, with D possibly called TRBD1 or TRBD2 (6 bases each). This CDR3 contains 16 residues. The germline V gene encodes CDR1 SNHLY and CDR2 FYNNEI. Trimming removed 6 bases from V and 7 bases from J, with 21 bases in between. In DNA form, the CDR3 reads TGTGCCAGCAGCCCCGCCCGGGGGCAGTATAGCGGGGAGCTGTTTTTT. This codes for CASSPARGQYSGELFF.

The rearrangement joins TRBV6-1 to TRBJ1-5; D remains unclear. V was cut by 2 bases and J by 7 bases, with 21 bases left in between. The germline V gene has CDR1 MNHNS and CDR2 SASEGT. The CDR3 loop spans 17 amino acids. CDR3 amino acids: CASSESRSGVLVQPQHF. CDR3 coding DNA: TGTGCCAGCAGTGAATCTCGTTCGGGAGTTCTAGTACAGCCCCAGCATTTT.

V usage is TRBV13 and J usage is TRBJ2-1; D gene uncertain. V lost 1 base and J 3 bases, leaving 7 bases between the germline ends. Germline values: CDR1 PRHDT, CDR2 FYEKMQ (reference sequence). The CDR3 is 14 residues long. As DNA, the CDR3 is TGTGCCAGCAGCTTAGATCTAGTCTACAATGAGCAGTTCTTC. Amino acids: CASSLDLVYNEQFF.

A word on this clone: Within the sample, other DNA sequences also encode this same CDR3. This CDR3 reads CASSLARGDTQYF. As DNA, the CDR3 is TGTGCCAGCAGCTTAGCCAGGGGAGATACGCAGTATTTT. The chain recombines TRBV11-2 with TRBJ2-3, with D possibly matching TRBD1 (6 bases). The CDR3 has 13 amino acids. The germline V gene has CDR1 SGHAT and CDR2 FQNNGV. V was cut by 1 base and J by 5 bases, with 7 bases left in between.

The sample holds one count of this clone. The chain links TRBV20-1 to TRBJ1-2, with 9 bases lining up with TRBD1. The ends lost 5 bases at V and 8 bases at J; junction bases unmatched: 3. The CDR3 sequence is 11 residues long. Germline CDR1 and CDR2: DFQATT and SNEGSKA (reference sequence). DNA for the CDR3: TGCAGTGCTCCGGACAGGGGCGGCTACACCTTC. Translation: CSAPDRGGYTF.

The DNA of the CDR3 is TGCGCCAGCAGCCAAGCCACAGCGAACTTAGGTGGTGAAGCTTTCTTT. It encodes CASSQATANLGGEAFF. The chain couples TRBV4-3 to TRBJ1-1; D is unclear. Germline CDR1 and CDR2: LGHNA and YSLEER. Trimming took 1 base from V and 7 from J, leaving 19 bases between them. The length of the CDR3 is 16 residues.

The V gene is TRBV5-1, the J gene TRBJ1-3; D is possibly TRBD1 (6 bases). CDR3 size: 15 residues. Germline assignment: CDR1 SGHRS and CDR2 YFSETQ. Trimming took 0 bases from V and 0 from J, leaving 7 bases between them. CDR3 DNA sequence: TGCGCCAGCAGCTTGGAGGACAGCTCTGGAAACACCATATATTTT. Translation: CASSLEDSSGNTIYF.